The rows below give T cell receptor beta chains drawn from one sample of a study of shared clonotypes between healthy human individuals. Sequenced by immunoSEQ multiplex PCR; TCRdb stores in-frame clones only, minus some. The data contain fewer than 850,000 clones, 72% of them singletons. The sequencing input was memory CD4+ T cells sorted from blood. The receptors stem from a woman between 25 and 40 years old in good health. Each CDR3 is given with its conserved first and last residue. Each record gives: CDR3 protein, V gene, J gene, D gene. A D gene is named only where the DNA matches it firmly.

CASSKNTGYGEQYF	TRBV5-4	TRBJ2-7	NA
CASSSDGLGTEAFF	TRBV5-1	TRBJ1-1	NA
CASSRTSGTGELFF	TRBV18	TRBJ2-2	TRBD2
CASSDLAGVYEQYF	TRBV6-1	TRBJ2-7	TRBD2
CASKRGSGETQYF	TRBV27	TRBJ2-5	NA
CATSWDFGTIYF	TRBV15	TRBJ1-3	NA
CASSENRGGETQYF	TRBV6-1	TRBJ2-5	NA
CATRTSPNTEAFF	TRBV10-3	TRBJ1-1	NA
CAISESWSASDTQYF	TRBV10-3	TRBJ2-3	NA
CASSYSRGGNTEAFF	TRBV6-5	TRBJ1-1	NA
CASGKGGVWQPQHF	TRBV27	TRBJ1-5	NA
CASTRGTFGRETGELFF	TRBV7-9	TRBJ2-2	NA
CASSQDWNREETQYF	TRBV4-1	TRBJ2-5	NA
CASLLTPNYGYTF	TRBV6-1	TRBJ1-2	NA
CAWTSGHYGYTF	TRBV30	TRBJ1-2	NA
CASAGVQSSYNEQFF	TRBV19	TRBJ2-1	NA
CASTPLASGTGELFF	TRBV2	TRBJ2-2	TRBD2
CASSSIPGQGETQYF	TRBV7-3	TRBJ2-5	TRBD1
CASSVADANQPQHF	TRBV6-5	TRBJ1-5	NA
CASSRDGGSYEQYF	TRBV18	TRBJ2-7	NA
CASITAQGTPTDTQYF	TRBV2	TRBJ2-3	NA
CASSLAELLTGNTIYF	TRBV5-1	TRBJ1-3	NA
CASSWGDRSTDTQYF	TRBV5-1	TRBJ2-3	TRBD1
CASSPPSGRTREQYF	TRBV18	TRBJ2-7	NA
CASSPQGPPSGANVLTF	TRBV18	TRBJ2-6	NA
CASSLWDSTYEQYF	TRBV5-6	TRBJ2-7	TRBD1
CASSKASNQETQYF	TRBV21-1	TRBJ2-5	NA
CASSGLWETQYF	TRBV19	TRBJ2-5	NA
CASSRGGTLSGYTF	TRBV7-2	TRBJ1-2	NA
CASSPSTGLNGYTF	TRBV18	TRBJ1-2	TRBD1
CASSGGGGDTQYF	TRBV11-2	TRBJ2-3	NA
CASSSRGTSGTYNEQFF	TRBV9	TRBJ2-1	TRBD2
CASSLSLAGYNEQFF	TRBV5-1	TRBJ2-1	TRBD2
CASSPLDRDTGELFF	TRBV18	TRBJ2-2	TRBD1
CASSFLQGDNQPQHF	TRBV28	TRBJ1-5	NA
CASSPISGTGFTGELFF	TRBV28	TRBJ2-2	TRBD1